Each of the 13 T cell receptor beta chains below was sequenced from the same sample in a study of blood T cell repertoires in COVID-19. Assay used: immunoSEQ multiplex PCR; TCRdb lists only in-frame clones, some missing. The table records 95,000 to 110,000 clones, approximately 89% of them present only once. Material for sequencing was peripheral blood. These receptors were obtained from a woman of 80 years or more in a cohort sampled during active COVID-19.

This clone was seen only once. The CDR3 protein is CASSSRQASPYGYTF. CDR3 bases: TGTGCCAGCAGCTCCCGACAGGCCTCCCCCTATGGCTACACCTTC. The genes are TRBV7-2 and TRBJ1-2, with a weak D call TRBD1 (6 bases). Germline loops: CDR1 SGHTA, CDR2 FQGNSA. This CDR3 comprises 15 residues. Trimming pared 4 bases from V and 4 bases from J, leaving 16 bases between.

This chain connects TRBV7-2 to TRBJ1-1, with no clear D. Germline CDR1 SGHTA, CDR2 FQGNSA. The CDR3 is 13 amino acids. V lost 1 base and J lost 6, with 9 bases in between. CDR3 protein: CASSLDGRPEAFF. In DNA, the CDR3 is TGTGCCAGCAGCTTAGACGGTCGCCCTGAAGCTTTCTTT.

The chain recombines TRBV19 with TRBJ2-5; a possible D gene is TRBD2 (6 bases). V was clipped by 6 bases and J by 5 bases, with 19 bases between them. Germline V gene data show CDR1 as LNHDA and CDR2 as SQIVND (reference sequence). This CDR3 contains 15 residues. The CDR3 nucleotides are TGTGCCAGTAGCCAGGGACTCCCAGGAGGGGAGACCCAGTACTTC. This translates into CASSQGLPGGETQYF.

The chain is built from TRBV7-2 and TRBJ2-3, with D unresolved. The V end lost 5 bases, the J end lost 2 bases, and 5 bases lay between the germline ends. From germline, CDR1 is SGHTA and CDR2 FQGNSA. CDR3 length: 12 amino acids. CDR3 residues: CASSPFTDTQYF. Written as DNA, the CDR3 is TGTGCCAGCAGCCCTTTCACAGATACGCAGTATTTT.

This chain links TRBV27 with TRBJ2-3; 9 bases line up with TRBD1. Germline CDR1 and CDR2: MNHEY and SMNVEV (reference sequence). Germline trimming cut 10 bases from V and 1 base from J; bases unmatched to any gene: 6. The CDR3 totals 14 residues. Here the CDR3 reads CATPRDRGTDTQYF. In DNA form, the CDR3 reads TGTGCCACCCCCCGGGACAGGGGCACAGATACGCAGTATTTT.

The gene calls are TRBV29-1 and TRBJ2-7; possibly TRBD1 for D (6 bases). Germline V gene data show CDR1 as SQVTM and CDR2 as ANQGSEA. CDR3 size: 16 residues. The V gene lost 3 bases and the J gene lost 0 bases, with 18 bases spanning the gap. The CDR3 protein is CSVEGAFGTSSYEQYF. The CDR3 DNA follows: TGCAGCGTTGAGGGAGCTTTCGGGACATCCTCCTACGAGCAGTACTTC.

The chain couples TRBV7-9 to TRBJ2-1; 9 nucleotides line up with TRBD2. Germline CDR1 reads SEHNR; CDR2 reads FQNEAQ (reference sequence). CDR3 length equals 15 residues. With V trimmed by 3 bases and J by 4 bases, 4 bases remained unmatched. The CDR3 spells CASSFWAGGYNEQFF. For the CDR3, the DNA is TGTGCCAGCAGCTTTTGGGCGGGGGGGTACAATGAGCAGTTCTTC. The whole variable domain, remainder taken from reference TRBV7-9 and TRBJ2-1, is DTGVSQNPRHKITKRGQNVTFRCDPISEHNRLYWYRQTLGQGPEFLTYFQNEAQLEKSRLLSDRFSAERPKGSFSTLEIQRTEQGDSAMYLCASSFWAGGYNEQFFGPGTRLTVL.

This sequence joins TRBV6-6 and TRBJ2-2; 9 bases are a match to TRBD1. The CDR3 extends over 15 amino acids. Germline CDR1 is MNHNY and CDR2 is SVGAGI (reference sequence). J gave up 7 bases and V 4 bases, and 7 bases lay outside the gene matches. CDR3 in amino acids: CASSSTGGRGGELFF. In nucleotides, the CDR3 is TGTGCCAGCAGTTCCACAGGGGGCCGGGGCGGGGAGCTGTTTTTT.

The chain joins TRBV5-1 to TRBJ1-2, with D possibly being TRBD1 (5 bases). The CDR3 has 15 residues. Trimming left V 0 bases short and J 9 bases short, with 18 bases between. Per germline, CDR1 SGHRS and CDR2 YFSETQ. The CDR3 DNA reads TGCGCCAGCAGCTTGGTGTTTTCAGGGTCAGGGAGCTACACCTTC. The encoded protein is CASSLVFSGSGSYTF.

The J gene is TRBJ1-1, the V gene TRBV6-1, with no clear D. Deletions cut 1 base from V and 1 base from J, with 7 bases between. CDR1 and CDR2 from the germline V gene are MNHNS and SASEGT. The CDR3 is 14 amino acids. The CDR3 loop reads CASSEGQRNTEAFF. CDR3 sequence (DNA): TGTGCCAGCAGTGAAGGACAACGGAACACTGAAGCTTTCTTT.

There are a few counts of this clone. This chain links TRBV19 with TRBJ1-5; TRBD1 matches at 7 bases. The CDR3 sequence is 15 residues long. Germline V gene sequence: CDR1 LNHDA, CDR2 SQIVND (reference sequence). Trimming removed 7 bases from V and 4 bases from J; junction bases left unmatched: 10. Written as DNA, the CDR3 is TGTGCCAGTACCCCGGACAGGTCGGGTAATCAGCCCCAGCATTTT. Protein product: CASTPDRSGNQPQHF.

J is TRBJ1-2 and V is TRBV18; the match to TRBD1 covers 8 bases. This CDR3 region has 15 residues. J was trimmed by 0 bases and V by 2 bases; bases with no gene match: 2. CDR1 and CDR2 from the germline V gene are KGHSH and LQKENI. The CDR3 loop reads CASSPGQGTNYGYTF. The CDR3 DNA is TGTGCCAGCTCACCAGGACAGGGAACTAACTATGGCTACACCTTC.

The chain employs TRBV4-1 and TRBJ2-1; the D gene is possibly TRBD2 (5 bases). The CDR3 covers 16 residues. Germline values: CDR1 MGHRA, CDR2 YSYEKL. The ends were cut back, 0 bases at V and 3 bases at J, with 12 bases in the middle. The CDR3 DNA sequence: TGCGCCAGCAGCCAAGATTCCAGCGGCTACTACAATGAGCAGTTCTTC. The encoded protein is CASSQDSSGYYNEQFF.